This T cell receptor beta chain was documented in a study of blood T cell repertoires in COVID-19. About the study: Material from acute and convalescent COVID-19 was sourced from the United States, Italy and Spain. PBMCs, B-cell-depleted T cells, or T cells provided the cDNA or gDNA that made up the material.

Germline-derived CDR1 and CDR2 are SQVTM and ANQGSEA. This CDR3 region has 12 residues. The V end was cut by 6 bases, the J end by 7 bases, with 14 bases between. In the study's own analysis: Amplification of reference gene primers provided the estimated nucleated cell counts. Clones were read by immunoSEQ multiplex PCR, and TCRdb kept only the in-frame ones, dropping some. V and J calls and clone size are copied from that table; D and trimming were computed from the DNA. The sample carries under 80,000 clones, around nine tenths recorded once. Sequencing used peripheral blood. The sequence was obtained from a man between 65 and 85 years old with acute or convalescent COVID-19. The chain couples TRBV29-1 to TRBJ2-3; perhaps TRBD1 as D (6 bases). The CDR3 sequence: CSVNPTGNTQYF. CDR3 coding DNA: TGCAGCGTGAACCCAACAGGGAATACGCAGTATTTT.